One sample yielded the 12 T cell receptor beta chains listed below, sequenced in a study of identical twins. TCRdb analysed the 5' RACE reads with MiXCR anew, one entry per CDR3 protein. Of hundreds of thousands of distinct CDR3 sequences listed, roughly an eighth are singletons. These data also featured in a second study, about yellow fever vaccine responses in identical twins.

The sequencing sample was made of PBMCs. These receptors originate from a woman aged 18-29 years in good health.

This clonotype has just a few counts. The rearrangement uses TRBV21-1 and TRBJ2-7; the D call of TRBD1 is as the table states it, not checked on the DNA. TRBV21-1 is flagged as a pseudogene. CDR3 length: 15 amino acids. For the CDR3, the DNA is TGTGCCAGCAGCAAAGTGATGAGGGGTCCCTACGAGCAGTACGTC. This gives the protein CASSKVMRGPYEQYV.

The V call is TRBV28, the J call TRBJ1-5; 8 positions agree with TRBD1. After removal of 3 bases from V and 5 bases from J, the junction contained 9 bases not matched to a gene. The V gene's germline CDR1 is MDHEN and CDR2 SYDVKM. The CDR3 totals 16 residues. The CDR3: CASSFRDRSGYQPQHF. The CDR3 bases are TGTGCCAGCAGTTTTCGGGACAGGTCCGGGTATCAGCCCCAGCATTTT.

There are many counts of this clonotype. J is TRBJ2-2 and V is TRBV12-3 or TRBV12-4; D remains ambiguous. There are 13 residues in the CDR3. The V gene lost 4 bases and the J gene lost 8 bases, with 11 bases spanning the gap. The CDR3 loop reads CASSSTSAGELFF. CDR3 sequence (DNA): TGTGCCAGCAGTTCCACAAGCGCTGGGGAGCTGTTTTTT.

This clonotype was seen only a few times. The V gene is TRBV11-2, the J gene TRBJ2-7; D perhaps matches TRBD2 (5 bases). The CDR3 covers 13 residues. Trimming took 3 bases from V and 6 from J, leaving 12 bases between them. CDR1 and CDR2 (germline): SGHAT, FQNNGV. CDR3: CASSFIPEVEQYV. CDR3 coding DNA: TGTGCCAGCAGCTTTATTCCGGAGGTCGAGCAGTACGTC.

This sequence joins TRBV19 and TRBJ2-4, with a weak D call TRBD2 (6 bases). The ends were cut back, 4 bases at V and 11 bases at J, with 21 bases in the middle. This CDR3 has 15 residues. The germline CDR1 and CDR2 sequences are LNHDA and SQIVND (reference sequence). The CDR3: CASSNGVRDFYVQYF. The CDR3 DNA reads TGTGCCAGTAGTAATGGGGTCCGGGACTTTTACGTTCAGTACTTC.

This clonotype showed up just a few times. This sequence joins TRBV27 and TRBJ1-5; D is unresolved. With 2 bases removed from V and 9 bases from J, the gap between germline ends came to 17 bases. The CDR3 has 15 amino acids. Germline CDR1 MNHEY, CDR2 SMNVEV (reference sequence). CDR3 amino acids: CASSLEGQDHGPQHF. The CDR3 bases are TGTGCCAGCAGTTTAGAGGGCCAGGACCACGGGCCCCAGCATTTT.

This clonotype occurred many times. The chain recombines TRBV2 with TRBJ2-1; 16 nucleotides align to TRBD2. V trimming: 2 bases; J trimming: 4 bases; junction bases outside the gene matches: 5. There are 18 residues in the CDR3. Germline CDR1 is SNHLY and CDR2 is FYNNEI. The DNA for the CDR3 is TGTGCCAGCAGTGAAACGGGACTAGCGGGAGGGGGATACAATGAGCAGTTCTTC. Translating gives CASSETGLAGGGYNEQFF.

The chain has TRBV7-9 and TRBJ2-7, with D possibly TRBD1 on 5 matching bases. The V end lost 0 bases, the J end lost 1 base, and 10 bases lay between the germline ends. CDR1 SEHNR and CDR2 FQNEAQ come from the germline V gene (reference sequence). This CDR3 contains 15 residues. CDR3: CASSLAGAKSYEQYF. CDR3 coding DNA: TGTGCCAGCAGCTTAGCAGGGGCCAAATCCTACGAGCAGTACTTC.

This clonotype has just a few counts. The chain employs TRBV3-1 and TRBJ1-1, with D maybe TRBD1 (5 bases). The V end lost 0 bases, the J end lost 5 bases, and 13 bases lay between the germline ends. Germline assignment: CDR1 LGHDT and CDR2 YNNKEL (reference sequence). The CDR3 totals 15 residues. The CDR3 region is CASSQDKRGRTEAFF. The CDR3 DNA follows: TGTGCCAGCAGCCAAGATAAAAGGGGCCGAACTGAAGCTTTCTTT. The variable domain in full, completed from reference TRBV3-1 and TRBJ1-1, reads DTAVSQTPKYLVTQMGNDKSIKCEQNLGHDTMYWYKQDSKKFLKIMFSYNNKELIINETVPNRFSPKSPDKAHLNLHINSLELGDSAVYFCASSQDKRGRTEAFFGQGTRLTVV.

The chain uses TRBV20-1 and TRBJ2-2; TRBD1 aligns across 10 bases. CDR1 is DFQATT, CDR2 SNEGSKA, per germline (reference sequence). The CDR3 loop spans 16 amino acids. This CDR3 reads CCVPDRGPANTGELFF. The CDR3 DNA reads TGCTGTGTACCCGACAGGGGGCCTGCGAACACCGGGGAGCTGTTTTTT.

The chain combines TRBV6-1 with TRBJ2-1, with D perhaps matching TRBD1 or TRBD2 (6 bases each). V gave up 5 bases and J gave up 4 bases, with 18 bases separating them. Germline values: CDR1 MNHNS, CDR2 SASEGT. The CDR3 has 16 residues. In DNA form, the CDR3 reads TGTGCCAGCAGTACTGTCGGGGGACAAACTTACAATGAGCAGTTCTTC. Its translation: CASSTVGGQTYNEQFF.

As for this clonotype: An end of the junction does not agree with germline; a read error may underlie this. The genes are TRBV12-3 or TRBV12-4 and TRBJ2-3; 11 bases map to TRBD2. The CDR3 extends over 18 amino acids. The CDR3 loop reads CASCLGASGRLCPDTQYF. DNA for the CDR3: TGTGCCAGCTGTTTAGGGGCTAGCGGGAGGCTGTGCCCAGATACGCAGTATTTT.